The text below deals with one TCR beta chain. TCRdb's copy holds only in-frame clones and misses some; the assay was immunoSEQ multiplex PCR. The repertoire holds about 59,000 clones, with 93% as singletons. This CDR3 contains 15 residues. V was clipped by 2 bases and J by 3 bases; unmatched bases: 5. Germline values: CDR1 SGHTA, CDR2 FQGNSA. The data stem from a study of technical replicates of blood from several donors. Specimen: PBMCs. V and J are TRBV7-2 and TRBJ2-7; 9 bases match TRBD2. This TCR derives from a human donor in good health. Some clones in this sample may be carry-over from other donors' samples. The CDR3 bases are TGTGCCAGCAGCTTAAGCGGGGGGAGCCACTACGAGCAGTACTTC. It yields the protein CASSLSGGSHYEQYF. Looking up the rest from reference TRBV7-2 and TRBJ2-7 gives the full variable domain: GAGVSQSPSNKVTEKGKDVELRCDPISGHTALYWYRQSLGQGLEFLIYFQGNSAPDKSGLPSDRFSAERTGGSVSTLTIQRTQQEDSAVYLCASSLSGGSHYEQYFGPGTRLTVT.